This T cell receptor (beta chain) comes out of a study of beta chain features in type 1 diabetes. Across the study: Investigators examined approximately 100,000,000 sorted cells across all samples. Study outcomes and limitations: For type 1 diabetes patients, VDJ junctions showed fewer insertions and more deletions.

In the case of this clone: Its antigen is still unknown.

TCRB transcripts that were expressed got sequenced, as all of the isolated RNA had been reverse transcribed. Only in-frame clones appear in the TCRdb table, and some are missing; sequencing was by immunoSEQ multiplex PCR. The sample has 400,000 to 550,000 clones, 10% to 12% seen once; the top ten hold 0.046%. Germline V gene lookup returns CDR1 LNHDA and CDR2 SQIVND (reference sequence). V was pared by 4 bases and J by 0 bases, with 6 bases between. CDR3 length: 13 residues. The sequence was collected from a woman between 18 and 29 years old in good health. The chain is built from TRBV19 and TRBJ1-1; no clear D gene. Input material: naive CD4+ T cells from blood. The CDR3 sequence: CASSTTVNTEAFF. Written as DNA, the CDR3 is TGTGCCAGTAGTACCACAGTGAACACTGAAGCTTTCTTT.